This TCR beta chain comes out of a study of CD8 T cells in Susac syndrome. About the research overall: The sequenced Susac syndrome patients comprised five or six with active disease and about eight in remission. At the time their blood was drawn, patients with Susac syndrome were either therapy-naive, on corticosteroids (with some of them also receiving intravenous immunoglobulin), or on intravenous immunoglobulin alone.

This CDR3 spans 14 amino acids. Trimming took 0 bases from V and 5 from J, leaving 11 bases between them. Germline V CDR1 and CDR2: MNHEY, SMNVEV (reference sequence). This clonotype appeared a few times. Random hexamers were used to reverse transcribe the RNA input (about 0.5 to 1 ug). Amplification of TCR beta CDR3 was carried out by immunoSEQ multiplex PCR, which covered 54 Vbeta and 13 Jbeta segments. From the immunoSEQ multiplex PCR reads, TCRdb called clonotypes with MiXCR, one entry per CDR3 protein. Of 75,000 to 100,000 distinct CDR3 sequences in the sample, approximately 95% were seen once. The receptor was derived from a human donor with Susac syndrome. V and J are TRBV27 and TRBJ2-7; D remains ambiguous. The sequencing sample was made of CD8+ T cells from PBMCs. CDR3 sequence reads: CASSLSANLHEQYF. CDR3 DNA sequence: TGTGCCAGCAGTTTATCGGCTAACCTCCACGAGCAGTACTTC.